Shown below are 2 T cell receptor beta chains from a single sample sequenced in a study of tumor-infiltrating lymphocytes in primary liver carcinoma. cDNA specific to TCR beta was made from approximately 0.55 ug of total RNA, with a constant-region primer employed for priming. Construction of TCR beta libraries relied on three successive nested multiplex PCR rounds employing slightly modified ARM-PCR. A C-beta reverse primer was combined with TRBV1-TRBV30 forward primers in the first two PCR rounds, and each round had about 10 cycles. MiXCR was run by TCRdb on the multiplex PCR reads, yielding one entry per CDR3 protein. The sample lists about 200,000 distinct CDR3 sequences, around 60% occurring once. Germline DNA was also extracted, with blood RNA taken from unsorted whole blood. The sequenced sample consisted of peripheral blood. The receptors originated from a woman aged 60 to 75 with primary liver carcinoma and hepatitis B virus infection.

With regard to this clonotype: Since a much larger clone is just one base distant, this may be a read error. The genes are TRBV5-5 and TRBJ2-1; 9 bases match TRBD2. Germline V gene lookup returns CDR1 SGHKS and CDR2 YYEKEE (reference sequence). CDR3 length: 14 amino acids. V trimming: 6 bases; J trimming: 2 bases; junction bases outside the gene matches: 3. The CDR3 sequence is CASIRLAAYNEQFF. For the CDR3, the DNA is TGTGCCAGCATCCGACTAGCGGCCTACAATGAGCAGTTCTTC.

In its sample, this clonotype was seen many times. The CDR3 region has the DNA TGTGCCAGCAGTCAACAAATGACAAGCTTAAGTCAGCCCCAGCATTTT. It is translated as CASSQQMTSLSQPQHF. The genes are TRBV12-3 or TRBV12-4 and TRBJ1-5; D is unclear. V was pared by 5 bases and J by 6 bases, with 20 bases between. This CDR3 comprises 16 residues.